This T cell receptor (beta chain) derives from a study of shared clonotypes between healthy human individuals. On the study more broadly: For every donor, three CD4 naive, three CD4 memory, two CD8 naive and one CD8 memory plates were used.

This CDR3 is 15 amino acids long. Germline CDR1 SGHRS, CDR2 YFSETQ. Deep was the level used in running the assay. Clones were sequenced by immunoSEQ multiplex PCR, and TCRdb holds only the in-frame ones, with some missing. The sample consists of some 2,000,000 clones, approximately 96% of them appearing once. In regard to this clone: The antigen is undetermined. Its ends do not fully match the called genes, so a read error is possible.

General study results and limits: Estimated richness values were generally larger in naive subsets than in memory subsets. Enrolling few donors narrowed the genetic and exposure-history diversity that was represented.

The specimen was naive CD4+ T cells sorted from blood. Subset indicated: CD45RA+ positively selected. This receptor was taken from a man aged 18 to 30 in good health. V usage is TRBV5-1 and J usage is TRBJ2-7; 7 nucleotides agree with TRBD2. CDR3 region: CASSLEDSGPYAQYF. Written as DNA, the CDR3 is TGCGCCAGCAGCTTGGAGGATAGCGGGCCCTACGCGCAGTACTTC.